This T cell receptor beta chain was captured by sequencing in a study of shared clonotypes between healthy human individuals. Study as a whole: The donor pool was made up of a couple of women and a few men aged 18 to 49.

Study-level points and caveats: Generation of non-shared clonotypes was less probable than generation of clonotypes shared by all four donors.

Sequenced by immunoSEQ multiplex PCR; TCRdb stores in-frame clones only, minus some. The sample has about 2.4 million clones; roughly 93% are singletons. The CDR3 has 18 amino acids. Germline loops: CDR1 SGHAT, CDR2 FQNNGV. Trimming removed 4 bases from V and 2 bases from J, with 18 bases in between. Remarks on this clone: Its antigen is still unknown.

The chain couples TRBV11-2 to TRBJ2-6, with a possible D match to TRBD1 (5 bases). Sequenced sample: naive CD4+ T cells from PBMCs. This sample's subset: CD45RA+ positively selected. This receptor was obtained from a man younger than 30 in good health. Some clones in this sample may be carry-over from other donors' samples. The CDR3 here is CASSSRTTGWTGANVLTF. The CDR3 bases are TGTGCCAGCAGCTCCCGGACAACCGGCTGGACTGGGGCCAACGTCCTGACTTTC.